This T cell receptor beta chain was documented in a study of shared clonotypes between healthy human individuals. Study results and caveats: Larger richness was generally estimated for naive than memory subsets.

Germline V gene data show CDR1 as MNHNY and CDR2 as SVGAGI (reference sequence). V lost 8 bases, J lost 2 bases, and 6 bases stayed unmatched. The CDR3 contains 14 residues. Terminally differentiated effector memory CD45RA+ cells were left out of the naive CD8 fraction, which was CD45RO-negative and positively selected for CCR7. For this clone: Its antigen is not known.

The data were produced by immunoSEQ multiplex PCR, yet TCRdb's version contains in-frame clones alone and is incomplete. The sample shows 1.5 million to 2.5 million clones, about 95% of them seen only once. This TCR was recovered from a young man in good health. The sample comprised naive CD8+ T cells sorted from blood. V and J are TRBV6-6 and TRBJ1-5; 7 nucleotides align to TRBD1. CDR3 sequence (DNA): TGTGCCAGCGGCAACAGGGGTCGCAATCAGCCCCAGCATTTT. Translation gives CASGNRGRNQPQHF.